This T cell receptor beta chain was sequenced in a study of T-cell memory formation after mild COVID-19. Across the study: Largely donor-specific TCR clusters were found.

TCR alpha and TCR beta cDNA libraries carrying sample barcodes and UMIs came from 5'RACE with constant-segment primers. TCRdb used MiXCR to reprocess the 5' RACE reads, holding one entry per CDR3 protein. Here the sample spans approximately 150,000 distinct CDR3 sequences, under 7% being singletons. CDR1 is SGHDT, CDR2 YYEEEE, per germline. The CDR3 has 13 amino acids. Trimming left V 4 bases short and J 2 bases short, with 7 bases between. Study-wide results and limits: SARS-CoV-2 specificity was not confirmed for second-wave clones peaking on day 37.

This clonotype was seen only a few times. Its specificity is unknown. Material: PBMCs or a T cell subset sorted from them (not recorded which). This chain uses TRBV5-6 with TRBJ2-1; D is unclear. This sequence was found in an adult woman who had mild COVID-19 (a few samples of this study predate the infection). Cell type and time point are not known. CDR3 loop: CASSRFPYNEQFF. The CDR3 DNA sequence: TGTGCCAGCAGCAGGTTCCCCTACAATGAGCAGTTCTTC.